This T cell receptor (beta chain) comes out of a study of control samples from healthy donors and cancer patients. Using immunoSEQ multiplex PCR, the repertoire was profiled, and TCRdb retains in-frame clones only, with some absent. This table has 90,000 to 100,000 clones, around 89% appearing once. V lost 7 bases and J lost 1; bases outside the gene matches: 1. The germline V gene has CDR1 MNHEY and CDR2 SVGAGI. There are 13 residues in the CDR3. The sequencing sample was made of blood. The TCR was taken from a woman aged 70-85 years in good health. The chain joins TRBV6-5 to TRBJ2-5, with TRBD2 identical over 9 bases. The CDR3 region is CASKTSGQETQYF. CDR3 DNA sequence: TGTGCCAGCAAGACTAGCGGCCAAGAGACCCAGTACTTC.